This T cell receptor (beta chain) was sequenced for a study of T cell repertoires in cytomegalovirus infection. Study summary: Indications came from public TCR beta signatures; they pointed to CMV infection and to a matching HLA type.

TCRdb re-called the reads through MiXCR, storing one row per CDR3 protein. The profile covers a few hundred thousand distinct CDR3 sequences, with 18% appearing a single time and approximately 10% taken by the ten largest. This clonotype was counted only a few times. The antigen is unknown. Whole-study findings and limits: Cumulative public TCR beta family frequency identified CMV carriers with the relevant HLA. HLA-C-restricted CMV clonotypes gave the most frequent clonotype in two of eight donors.

This CDR3 has 19 residues. Germline CDR1 and CDR2: LNHDA and SQIVND (reference sequence). J was trimmed by 0 bases and V by 0 bases; bases with no gene match: 8. The sequence was collected from a human donor in good health (CMV status not recorded). Some clones in this sample may be carry-over from other donors' samples. This chain links TRBV19 with TRBJ2-1, with 10 bases lining up with TRBD2. The specimen sequenced was PBMCs. The CDR3 bases are TGTGCCAGTAGTATAGATACCCTAGCGGGGGTCAGCTCCTACAATGAGCAGTTCTTC. This encodes CASSIDTLAGVSSYNEQFF. Complete variable domain (other parts from reference TRBV19 and TRBJ2-1): DGGITQSPKYLFRKEGQNVTLSCEQNLNHDAMYWYRQDPGQGLRLIYYSQIVNDFQKGDIAEGYSVSREKKESFPLTVTSAQKNPTAFYLCASSIDTLAGVSSYNEQFFGPGTRLTVL.